This TCR beta chain was sequenced in a study of T cells in Graves' hyperthyroidism and ophthalmopathy. As to this clonotype: Compared with germline, one end of the junction differs, possibly owing to a read error.

Amplified TCR beta CDR3 regions came from RNA transcripts. Researchers ran a first-round RT-PCR on the TCR CDR3 using the HTBI primer set. One entry per CDR3 protein, called by TCRdb with MiXCR from the multiplex PCR reads. The sample records under 700,000 distinct CDR3 sequences, more than 45% being singletons. The CDR3 spans 15 residues. CDR1 is SGDLS, CDR2 YYNGEE, per germline. Aged 18 to 65, the patients had hyperthyroidism that was newly diagnosed and had lasted under 2 months. The chain links TRBV9 to TRBJ2-5; tentative D call: TRBD2 (6 bases). The TCR comes from a woman aged 18-29 years with Graves' hyperthyroidism. Sample: peripheral blood or thyroid tissue (not recorded which). The CDR3 DNA reads as TGCGCCAGCAGCCATTCCGGACGGGAGTGGGAGACCCAGTACTTC. Protein product: CASSHSGREWETQYF.